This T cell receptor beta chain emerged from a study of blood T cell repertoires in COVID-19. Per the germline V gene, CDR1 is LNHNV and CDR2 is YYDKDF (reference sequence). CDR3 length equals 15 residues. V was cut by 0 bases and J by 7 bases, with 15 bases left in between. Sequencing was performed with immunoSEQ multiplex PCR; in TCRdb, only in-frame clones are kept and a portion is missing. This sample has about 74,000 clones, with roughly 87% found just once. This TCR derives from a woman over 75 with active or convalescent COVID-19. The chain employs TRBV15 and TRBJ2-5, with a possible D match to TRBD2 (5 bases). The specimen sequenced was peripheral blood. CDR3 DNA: TGTGCCACCAGCAGAGATGGGAGCAATAAACGGACCCAGTACTTC. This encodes CATSRDGSNKRTQYF.